This T cell receptor beta chain was identified in a study of PD-1 blockade in classical Hodgkin lymphoma. Germline CDR1 and CDR2: MNHEY and SMNVEV (reference sequence). The CDR3 has 13 amino acids. The V end lost 5 bases, the J end lost 3 bases, and 10 bases lay between the germline ends. The repertoire was sequenced with immunoSEQ multiplex PCR; TCRdb's copy has only in-frame clones and lacks some. The table records under 80,000 clones, more than 85% of them present only once. To note about this clone: Its specificity is not known.

The time point: newly diagnosed, previously untreated cHL patient sample. Study observations and caveats: Before treatment, TCR diversity in newly diagnosed patients was reportedly lower than in healthy donors.

Source material: peripheral blood mononuclear cells (PBMCs). This TCR was sampled from a human donor with classical Hodgkin lymphoma. The V call is TRBV27, the J call TRBJ1-1; D ambiguous. The CDR3 region is CASSPRVHTEAFF. The CDR3 coding sequence is TGTGCCAGCAGTCCAAGGGTACACACTGAAGCTTTCTTT.